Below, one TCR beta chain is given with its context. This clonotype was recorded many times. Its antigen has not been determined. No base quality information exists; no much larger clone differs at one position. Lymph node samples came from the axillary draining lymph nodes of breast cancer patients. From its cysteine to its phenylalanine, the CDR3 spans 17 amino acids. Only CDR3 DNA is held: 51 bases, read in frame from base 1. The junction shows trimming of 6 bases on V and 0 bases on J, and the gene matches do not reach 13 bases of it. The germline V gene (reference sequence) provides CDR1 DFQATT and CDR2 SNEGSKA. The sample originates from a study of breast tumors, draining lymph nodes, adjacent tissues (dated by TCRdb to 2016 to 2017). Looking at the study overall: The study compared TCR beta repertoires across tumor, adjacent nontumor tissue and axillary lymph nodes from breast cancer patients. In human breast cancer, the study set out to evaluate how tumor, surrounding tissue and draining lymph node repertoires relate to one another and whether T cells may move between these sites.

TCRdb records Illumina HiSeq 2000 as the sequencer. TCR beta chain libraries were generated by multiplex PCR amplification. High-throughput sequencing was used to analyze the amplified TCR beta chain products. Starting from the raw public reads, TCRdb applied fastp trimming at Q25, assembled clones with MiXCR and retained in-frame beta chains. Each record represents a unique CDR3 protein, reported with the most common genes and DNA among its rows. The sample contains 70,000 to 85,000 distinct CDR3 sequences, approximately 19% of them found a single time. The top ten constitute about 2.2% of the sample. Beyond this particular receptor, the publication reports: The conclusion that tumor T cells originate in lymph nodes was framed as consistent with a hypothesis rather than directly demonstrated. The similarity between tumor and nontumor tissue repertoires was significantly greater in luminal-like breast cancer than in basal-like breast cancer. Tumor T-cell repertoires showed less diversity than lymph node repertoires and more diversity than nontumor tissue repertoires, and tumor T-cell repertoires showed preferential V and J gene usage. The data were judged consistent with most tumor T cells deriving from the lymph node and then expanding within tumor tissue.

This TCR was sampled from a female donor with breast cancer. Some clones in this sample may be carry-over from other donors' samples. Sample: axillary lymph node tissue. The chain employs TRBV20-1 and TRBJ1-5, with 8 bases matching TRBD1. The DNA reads TGCAGTGCCGAAGCTTTGACAGGGGAGGGTAGCAATCAGCCCCAGCATTTT. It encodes CSAEALTGEGSNQPQHF.